A selection of T cell receptor beta chains follows, all from one sample in a study of T cell changes during pregnancy in multiple sclerosis. Using immunoSEQ multiplex PCR, the repertoire was profiled, and TCRdb retains in-frame clones only, with some absent. The table includes approximately 50,000 clones, approximately 93% detected once. The sample consisted of CD4+ T cells from peripheral blood mononuclear cells, taken in the third trimester of pregnancy. Receptor source: a female donor with multiple sclerosis, enrolled in a pregnancy study. The CDR3 runs from the conserved cysteine through the conserved F or W. The D gene is left open where the match is weak. Clone size is shown for a subset of rows, as once, few, many or a class of expanded clone.

TRBD2	-	TRBV7-3	TRBJ2-3	CASSRGEGITFSDTQYF	TGTGCCAGCAGCCGGGGGGAGGGGATCACATTTTCCGATACGCAGTATTTT
TRBD1	-	TRBV30	TRBJ1-5	CAWARQGGQPQHF	TGTGCCTGGGCGAGACAGGGAGGTCAGCCCCAGCATTTT
TRBD2	-	TRBV11-2	TRBJ2-2	CASRLSGREGGELFF	TGTGCCAGCAGACTTAGCGGGAGGGAGGGCGGGGAGCTGTTTTTT
-	-	TRBV19	TRBJ1-4	CASSEVRGTATNEKLFF	TGTGCCAGTAGCGAAGTTAGAGGGACTGCAACTAATGAAAAACTGTTTTTT
-	-	TRBV5-5	TRBJ2-1	CASSLGLASLGGEQFF	TGTGCCAGCAGCTTGGGCCTGGCATCGTTGGGGGGTGAGCAGTTCTTC
-	-	TRBV2	TRBJ2-1	CASSEPVGHGEQFF	TGTGCCAGCAGTGAACCAGTCGGACACGGTGAGCAGTTCTTC
TRBD2	-	TRBV7-2	TRBJ2-7	CASSLEGLAGGEQYF	TGTGCCAGCAGCTTAGAGGGACTAGCGGGGGGCGAGCAGTACTTC
TRBD2	-	TRBV19	TRBJ2-1	CASSAGTSGTNEQFF	TGTGCCAGTAGCGCCGGGACTAGCGGGACCAATGAGCAGTTCTTC
TRBD1	-	TRBV7-8	TRBJ2-2	CASSFQGASTGELFF	TGTGCCAGCAGCTTCCAGGGGGCGAGCACCGGGGAGCTGTTTTTT
TRBD1	-	TRBV10-3	TRBJ1-5	CAISEGQGFYSNQPQHF	TGTGCCATCAGTGAGGGACAGGGTTTTTATAGCAATCAGCCCCAGCATTTT
TRBD1	-	TRBV6-1	TRBJ2-1	CASRATGISYNEQFF	TGTGCCAGCAGAGCGACAGGGATTTCCTACAATGAGCAGTTCTTC
-	-	TRBV5-5	TRBJ2-3	CASSLSARLTDTQYF	TGTGCCAGCAGCTTATCTGCTAGGCTGACAGATACGCAGTATTTT
TRBD2	-	TRBV10-3	TRBJ2-3	CAISGLAGVNTQYF	TGTGCCATCAGTGGGCTAGCGGGAGTAAATACGCAGTATTTT
-	once	TRBV1	TRBJ2-1	CTSSQDRGRAPNEQFF	TGCACCAGCAGCCAAGATCGGGGGAGGGCCCCAAACGAGCAGTTCTTC
TRBD1	-	TRBV4-1	TRBJ1-1	CASSQAGGARENTEAFF	TGCGCCAGCAGCCAAGCAGGGGGAGCTAGGGAGAACACTGAAGCTTTCTTT
TRBD2	-	TRBV7-3	TRBJ2-1	CASSRGLAGTNEQFF	TGTGCCAGCAGCCGGGGACTAGCGGGTACAAATGAGCAGTTCTTC
-	-	TRBV18	TRBJ2-5	CASSPKRGSQETQYF	TGTGCCAGCTCACCGAAGAGAGGGTCACAAGAGACCCAGTACTTC
-	-	TRBV10-3	TRBJ1-2	CAISDKGNYGYTF	TGTGCCATCAGTGATAAGGGGAACTATGGCTACACCTTC
TRBD1	-	TRBV6-1	TRBJ2-7	CASSEKGIGGGYEQYF	TGTGCCAGCAGTGAAAAAGGGATAGGGGGCGGCTACGAGCAGTACTTC
TRBD2	once	TRBV6-6	TRBJ2-5	CASSGRAETQYF	TGTGCCAGTAGCGGGAGGGCGGAGACCCAGTACTTC
-	-	TRBV9	TRBJ2-3	CASSPRGERKDFSTDTQYF	TGTGCCAGCAGCCCCCGCGGTGAGCGGAAGGACTTTAGCACAGATACGCAGTATTTT
TRBD1	-	TRBV12-5	TRBJ2-4	CASGSRDRGTLAKNIQYF	TGTGCTAGTGGTTCCCGGGACAGGGGAACTTTAGCCAAAAACATTCAGTACTTC
TRBD2	-	TRBV4-1	TRBJ2-3	CASSQIGLAGGGTDTQYF	TGCGCCAGCAGCCAAATCGGACTAGCGGGAGGAGGGACAGATACGCAGTATTTT
TRBD2	-	TRBV5-1	TRBJ2-3	CASSWSGGSTDTQYF	TGCGCCAGCAGTTGGAGCGGGGGGAGCACAGATACGCAGTATTTT
TRBD1	once	TRBV29-1	TRBJ2-7	CSVERQGAHREQYF	TGCAGCGTTGAACGTCAGGGGGCGCATCGCGAGCAGTACTTC
-	few	TRBV5-1	TRBJ1-2	CASNGGRNYGYTF	TGCGCCAGCAACGGGGGGCGAAACTATGGCTACACCTTC
-	-	TRBV7-9	TRBJ1-1	CASSYQENTEAFF	TGTGCCAGCAGCTACCAGGAGAACACTGAAGCTTTCTTT
-	few	TRBV7-9	TRBJ1-6	CASRDLDNSPLHF	TGTGCCAGCAGGGACTTAGATAATTCACCCCTCCACTTT
-	-	TRBV21-1	TRBJ2-5	CASSKTNRVGDEETQYF	TGTGCCAGCAGCAAAACGAACAGGGTAGGGGACGAAGAGACCCAGTACTTC
-	-	TRBV9	TRBJ2-7	CASSVLVDSYEQYF	TGTGCCAGCAGCGTACTAGTAGACTCCTACGAGCAGTACTTC
-	-	TRBV6-5	TRBJ1-1	CASSYSKYVRTEAFF	TGTGCCAGCAGTTACTCGAAGTATGTCAGGACTGAAGCTTTCTTT
TRBD1	once	TRBV18	TRBJ1-5	CASSPATGEVQPQHF	TGTGCCAGCTCACCAGCGACAGGGGAAGTTCAGCCCCAGCATTTT
TRBD2	-	TRBV10-3	TRBJ2-3	CAISKQTSGTTDTQYF	TGTGCCATCAGCAAGCAGACTAGCGGAACCACAGATACGCAGTATTTT
-	-	TRBV5-1	TRBJ1-2	CASSLGAGAPNYGYTF	TGCGCCAGCAGCTTGGGGGCAGGGGCGCCTAACTATGGCTACACCTTC
-	-	TRBV19	TRBJ2-6	CASRTGSGANVLTF	TGTGCCAGTAGGACAGGCTCTGGGGCCAACGTCCTGACTTTC
TRBD1	once	TRBV2	TRBJ2-1	CASIQGVSYNEQFF	TGTGCCAGCATCCAGGGGGTCTCCTACAATGAGCAGTTCTTC
-	-	TRBV5-6	TRBJ2-7	CASSLGTYEQYF	TGTGCCAGCAGCCTCGGGACCTACGAGCAGTACTTC
-	-	TRBV4-3	TRBJ1-3	CASSQEVSQSGNTIYF	TGCGCCAGCAGCCAAGAAGTATCCCAGTCTGGAAACACCATATATTTT
-	once	TRBV18	TRBJ1-1	CASSPQNMNTEAFF	TGTGCCAGCTCACCACAGAACATGAACACTGAAGCTTTCTTT
TRBD2	-	TRBV18	TRBJ2-6	CASSPGLAGGASGANVLTF	TGTGCCAGCTCACCAGGACTAGCGGGAGGCGCCTCTGGGGCCAACGTCCTGACTTTC
TRBD2	-	TRBV5-1	TRBJ2-1	CASSGVAGSYNEQFF	TGCGCCAGCAGCGGGGTAGCGGGATCCTACAATGAGCAGTTCTTC
TRBD1	once	TRBV5-1	TRBJ1-1	CASSLRTGNTEAFF	TGCGCCAGCAGCTTGCGGACAGGGAACACTGAAGCTTTCTTT
TRBD1	-	TRBV27	TRBJ1-2	CASSPADRGLGGYTF	TGTGCCAGCAGTCCAGCGGACAGGGGGCTCGGTGGCTACACCTTC
TRBD2	-	TRBV7-3	TRBJ2-5	CASSRSGGRQETQYF	TGTGCCAGCAGCCGTAGCGGGGGGCGTCAAGAGACCCAGTACTTC
TRBD2	-	TRBV7-6	TRBJ2-1	CASSSPTLAGPYDEQFF	TGTGCCAGCAGTTCCCCCACACTAGCGGGGCCTTACGATGAGCAGTTCTTC
TRBD1	once	TRBV4-1	TRBJ2-7	CASSQGTGGSYEQYF	TGCGCCAGCAGCCAAGGGACAGGGGGGTCCTACGAGCAGTACTTC
TRBD1	-	TRBV28	TRBJ1-5	CASSFRDRGTQPQHF	TGTGCCAGCAGTTTTAGGGACAGGGGCACTCAGCCCCAGCATTTT
-	few	TRBV7-8	TRBJ1-6	CASSLGLRGINNSPLHF	TGTGCCAGCAGCTTAGGACTGCGGGGTATCAATAATTCACCCCTCCACTTT
TRBD2	-	TRBV28	TRBJ2-3	CASSLFSGSSDTQYF	TGTGCCAGCAGTTTATTTAGCGGGAGCTCAGATACGCAGTATTTT